This T cell receptor (beta chain) was retrieved from a study of T cell repertoires in cytomegalovirus infection. TCRdb recomputed calls from the reads with MiXCR, one row per CDR3 protein. This sample has roughly 120,000 distinct CDR3 sequences, with more than 25% found just once. Germline V gene lookup returns CDR1 PRHDT and CDR2 FYEKMQ (reference sequence). The CDR3 covers 15 residues. The junction had 10 bases not matched to a gene; V was cut back by 6 bases and J by 5 bases. Notes on the study in general: Ex vivo, HLA-C-restricted CMV-specific TCR beta clonotypes prevailed over the rest of the response.

In the case of this clonotype: Its antigen is as yet unknown.

The specimen was CD8+ T cells from cultured PBMCs, collected from culture after CMV antigen stimulation. This sequence joins TRBV13 and TRBJ2-7; TRBD2 matches 10 bases. The TCR originated in a human donor in good health (CMV status not recorded). Some clones in this sample may be carry-over from other donors' samples. The CDR3 is CASSPSGGTLNEQYF. The CDR3 DNA is TGTGCCAGCAGTCCTAGCGGGGGTACCCTGAACGAGCAGTACTTC.